This T cell receptor beta chain was documented in a study of T cell repertoires in cytomegalovirus infection. Study observations and caveats: Identification of carriers of CMV plus the relevant HLA was achieved through cumulative public TCR beta family frequency. In two of eight donors, the top clonotype was HLA-C-restricted CMV-specific.

Using its own MiXCR run on the reads, TCRdb lists one record per CDR3 protein. The sample has around 450,000 distinct CDR3 sequences; roughly a third are singletons. Comment on this clonotype: Its matching antigen is unknown.

CDR1 DFQATT and CDR2 SNEGSKA come from the germline V gene (reference sequence). J gave up 2 bases and V 2 bases, and 8 bases lay outside the gene matches. This CDR3 region has 15 residues. The chain combines TRBV20-1 with TRBJ2-7; 8 bases agree with TRBD2. The origin of this receptor is a human donor in good health (CMV status not recorded). Some clones in this sample may be carry-over from other donors' samples. The source material was PBMCs. The CDR3 region has the DNA TGCAGTGCTAGACAGTCTCGGGGGGGAGCCTACGAGCAGTACTTC. It yields the protein CSARQSRGGAYEQYF.